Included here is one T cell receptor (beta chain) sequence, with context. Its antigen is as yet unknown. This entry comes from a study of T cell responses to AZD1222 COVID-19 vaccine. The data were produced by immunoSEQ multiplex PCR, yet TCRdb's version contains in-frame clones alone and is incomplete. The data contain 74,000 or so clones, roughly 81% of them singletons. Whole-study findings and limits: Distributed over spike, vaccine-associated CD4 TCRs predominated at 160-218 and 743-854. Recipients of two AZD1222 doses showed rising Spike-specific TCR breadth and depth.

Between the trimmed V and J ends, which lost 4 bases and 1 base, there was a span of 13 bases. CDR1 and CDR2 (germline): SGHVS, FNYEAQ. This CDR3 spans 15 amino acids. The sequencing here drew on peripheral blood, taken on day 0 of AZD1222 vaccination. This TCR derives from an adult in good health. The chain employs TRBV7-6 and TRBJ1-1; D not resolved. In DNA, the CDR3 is TGTGCCAGCAGCTCTTCGGCAGGCCAGAACACTGAAGCTTTCTTT. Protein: CASSSSAGQNTEAFF. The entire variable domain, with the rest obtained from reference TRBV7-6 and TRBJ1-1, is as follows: GAGVSQSPRYKVTKRGQDVALRCDPISGHVSLYWYRQALGQGPEFLTYFNYEAQQDKSGLPNDRFSAERPEGSISTLTIQRTEQRDSAMYRCASSSSAGQNTEAFFGQGTRLTVV.